This T cell receptor beta chain is from a study of Graves' ophthalmopathy and Graves' hyperthyroidism. Study overall: Peripheral blood was obtained at first diagnosis, ahead of any treatment.

This clonotype was recorded many times. The V gene's germline CDR1 is MNHNS and CDR2 SASEGT. The CDR3 runs 12 residues. Trimming removed 6 bases from V and 6 bases from J, with 12 bases in between. Ophthalmopathy-affected donors exhibited moderate-to-severe activity, CAS ≥3, NOSPECS ≥4, and duration under 3 months. Pregnant or lactating patients and those with other autoimmune diseases or uncontrolled infections were excluded. Researchers took RNA transcripts and amplified TCR beta CDR3 regions from them. RT-PCR in the first round used HTBI primers; a second-round multiplex PCR followed. TCRdb re-called the multiplex PCR reads with MiXCR, one entry per CDR3 protein. The sample lists approximately 210,000 distinct CDR3 sequences, 20% to 25% seen once, with roughly 44% in the top ten.

This TCR was recovered from a woman in her 50s with Graves' ophthalmopathy. Input material: peripheral blood. The chain joins TRBV6-1 to TRBJ2-7; a weak D match, TRBD2 (6 bases). The CDR3 bases are TGTGCCAGCAGGACTGAAGCGGGCGAGCAGTACTTC. Its translation is CASRTEAGEQYF.